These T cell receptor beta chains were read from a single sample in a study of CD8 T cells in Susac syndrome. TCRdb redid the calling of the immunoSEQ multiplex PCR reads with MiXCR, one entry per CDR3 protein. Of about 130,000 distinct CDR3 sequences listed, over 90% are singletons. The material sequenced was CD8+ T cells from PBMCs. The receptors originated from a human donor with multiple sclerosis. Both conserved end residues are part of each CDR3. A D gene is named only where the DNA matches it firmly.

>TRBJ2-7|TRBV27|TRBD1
TGTGCCAGCAGTTCCGGGACAGGGGGTGAGCAGTACTTC
CASSSGTGGEQYF
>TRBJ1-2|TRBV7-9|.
TGTGCCAGCAGCTTAGGAGACGTGGGGGGCTATGGCTACACCTTC
CASSLGDVGGYGYTF
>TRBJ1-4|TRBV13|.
TGTGCCAGCAGCCTGGGGCAGCGAGGGGAAAAACTGTTTTTT
CASSLGQRGEKLFF
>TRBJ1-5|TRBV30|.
TGTGCCTGGAGTGACCCTGGGACGGCACTCCAGCCCCAGCATTTT
CAWSDPGTALQPQHF
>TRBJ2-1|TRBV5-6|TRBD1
TGTGCCAGCAGCCCACTCCGGGGACAGGGCTCATACAATGAGCAGTTCTTC
CASSPLRGQGSYNEQFF
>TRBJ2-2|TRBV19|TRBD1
TGTGCCAGTACCGGGACAGGGGGCAGAGGGGAGCTGTTTTTT
CASTGTGGRGELFF
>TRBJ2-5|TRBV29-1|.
TGCAGCGTCGCGAGGGACGGAATATTAAAAGAGACCCAGTACTTC
CSVARDGILKETQYF
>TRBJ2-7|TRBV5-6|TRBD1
TGTGCCAGCAGCTTGCCATCGGGACAGGACTACTACGAGCAGTACTTC
CASSLPSGQDYYEQYF
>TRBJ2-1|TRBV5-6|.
TGTGCCAGCAGCTTAGGGGCAGGGAATGAGCAGTTCTTC
CASSLGAGNEQFF
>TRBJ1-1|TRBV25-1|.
TGTGCCAGCAGTGAATTCGATAACACTGAAGCTTTCTTT
CASSEFDNTEAFF